The source of this T cell receptor beta chain is a study of blood T cell repertoires in COVID-19. As for the study in general: Collection of acute and convalescent COVID-19 samples took place in the United States, Italy and Spain. PBMCs, B-cell-depleted T cells, or T cells provided the cDNA or gDNA that made up the material.

Per the original methods: Amplification of reference gene primers provided the estimated nucleated cell counts. Libraries were prepared by immunoSEQ multiplex PCR; TCRdb keeps only in-frame clonotypes and omits some of them. V and J calls plus clone size are reproduced from that table; the DNA served to infer D and trimming. The sample consists of about 130,000 clones, 81% of them appearing once. Germline values: CDR1 KGHSH, CDR2 LQKENI. Trimming took off 0 bases at V and 0 bases at J, with 9 bases between the two ends. This CDR3 has 15 residues. The rearrangement joins TRBV18 to TRBJ2-7; tentatively, D is TRBD1 (5 bases). The sequencing sample was made of peripheral blood. The TCR was taken from a woman aged 55-69 years with active or convalescent COVID-19. CDR3 nucleotide sequence: TGTGCCAGCTCACCACCGTACGACAGCTCCTACGAGCAGTACTTC. Translating gives CASSPPYDSSYEQYF.